This T cell receptor beta chain was documented in a study of T-cell reconstitution after alpha-beta-depleted transplantation in children. Study outcomes and limitations: Fresh T-cell production supplied most of the T-cell counts and diversity seen one year after transplant. In patients about two months after transplant, alpha-beta T cells reportedly arose from several hundred expanded graft clones. Some patients showed high day-60 TCRbeta diversity, which derived from surviving recipient T cells and thymic progenitors.

The CDR3 contains 15 residues. Trimming left V 7 bases short and J 0 bases short, with 13 bases between. CDR1 and CDR2 from the germline V gene are SEHNR and FQNEAQ (reference sequence). With respect to this clonotype: Its specificity is not known.

Preparation of the TCRbeta library involved a method that used unique molecular identifiers. TCRdb analysed the PCR reads with MiXCR anew, one entry per CDR3 protein. The repertoire has 440,000 or so distinct CDR3 sequences, about 40% of them found once; the top ten carry roughly a quarter. This sequence joins TRBV7-9 and TRBJ2-1; D call uncertain. Material: PBMCs, obtained before TCRalphabeta/CD19-depleted stem cell transplant. This clonotype originated in a girl under 10 years old with aplastic anemia, due to receive a stem cell transplant. The CDR3 here is CASTGLFSSYNEQFF. The CDR3 DNA follows: TGTGCCAGCACCGGGCTATTCAGCTCCTACAATGAGCAGTTCTTC.